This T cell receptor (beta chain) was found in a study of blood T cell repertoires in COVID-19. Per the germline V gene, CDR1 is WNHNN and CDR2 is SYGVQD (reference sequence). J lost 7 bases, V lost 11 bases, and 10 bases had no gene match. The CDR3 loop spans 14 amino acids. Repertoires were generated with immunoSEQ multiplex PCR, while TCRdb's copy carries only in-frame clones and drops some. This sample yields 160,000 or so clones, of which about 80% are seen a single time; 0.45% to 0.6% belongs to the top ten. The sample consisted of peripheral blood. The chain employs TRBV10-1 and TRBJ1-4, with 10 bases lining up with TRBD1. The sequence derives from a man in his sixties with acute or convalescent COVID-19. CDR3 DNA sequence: TGCGCCGATCCAGACCGGGACAGGGGTGAAAAACTGTTTTTT. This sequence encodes CADPDRDRGEKLFF.